This is a list of T cell receptor beta chains from one sample in a study of cytomegalovirus exposure and HLA in healthy donors. Using immunoSEQ multiplex PCR, the repertoire was profiled, and TCRdb retains in-frame clones only, with some absent. Among 200,000 to 250,000 clones listed, over 70% were seen once. Sequencing used PBMCs. These TCRs come from a woman aged 55-70 years in good health and CMV-seropositive. The CDR3 runs from the conserved cysteine through the conserved F or W.

TRBV29-1	TRBJ1-1	CSVLATGESTEAFF
TRBV7-9	TRBJ1-2	CASSLRVEDYGYTF
TRBV7-2	TRBJ2-1	CASSLAWSVSYNEQFF
TRBV25-1	TRBJ2-1	CASSELYVLAGAGDEQFF
TRBV7-9	TRBJ2-5	CASRPASTIGTQYF
TRBV6-5	TRBJ1-5	CASRPQGVSNQPQHF
TRBV18	TRBJ2-1	CASSPPRLDGEQFF
TRBV7-3	TRBJ1-5	CASSQDRGGPQHF
TRBV6-1	TRBJ2-7	CASSPARAYEQYF
TRBV19	TRBJ2-4	CASSEQLAKNIQYF
TRBV6-5	TRBJ2-7	CASGKTGHPSYEQYF
TRBV27	TRBJ1-2	CASSLFGQGAENYGYTF
TRBV7-9	TRBJ2-3	CASSLGIIAGDTQYF
TRBV4-2	TRBJ1-2	CASSLGTGTGLNYGYTF
TRBV5-1	TRBJ2-7	CASRQTGGYEQYF
TRBV10-1	TRBJ2-3	CASSEGRLADTDTQYF
TRBV5-4	TRBJ2-3	CASSSRGTGVDTRYF
TRBV2	TRBJ2-5	CASRGEGETQYF
TRBV30	TRBJ1-1	CAWSAYGTVNTEAFF